This T cell receptor beta chain derives from a study of Tregs in tolerant kidney transplant recipients. Findings of the study overall: Changing PCR primers prevented nucleotide comparison between some patients' samples. This study did not directly address biological reproducibility.

Thawed PBMCs were FACS-sorted into unstimulated CD4+CD25+CD127- regulatory T cells, CD4+CD25- non-regulatory cells, CD4 and CD8 cells. CDR1 SSHAT and CDR2 FNYEAQ come from the germline V gene (reference sequence). The CDR3 covers 17 residues. For this clone: The antigen remains unidentified. One end of the junction fails to match germline, which may point to a read error. The read ends 3 residues shy of where the CDR3 ends; the end is completed using the germline J gene.

Assay used: immunoSEQ multiplex PCR; TCRdb lists only in-frame clones, some missing. The listing contains 45,000 to 55,000 clones. The chain is built from TRBV7-7 and TRBJ2-5, with 10 bases matching TRBD2. The sequencing here drew on CD4+ T cells from blood, taken before the transplant. The TCR sequence derives from a human donor who received a combined kidney and bone marrow transplant. The covered CDR3 bases are TGTGCTAGCAGCTTAGCGCTCGCTAGCGGGGGCCAAGAGACC. It specifies CASSLALASGGQET. In full, the CDR3 is CASSLALASGGQETQYF.